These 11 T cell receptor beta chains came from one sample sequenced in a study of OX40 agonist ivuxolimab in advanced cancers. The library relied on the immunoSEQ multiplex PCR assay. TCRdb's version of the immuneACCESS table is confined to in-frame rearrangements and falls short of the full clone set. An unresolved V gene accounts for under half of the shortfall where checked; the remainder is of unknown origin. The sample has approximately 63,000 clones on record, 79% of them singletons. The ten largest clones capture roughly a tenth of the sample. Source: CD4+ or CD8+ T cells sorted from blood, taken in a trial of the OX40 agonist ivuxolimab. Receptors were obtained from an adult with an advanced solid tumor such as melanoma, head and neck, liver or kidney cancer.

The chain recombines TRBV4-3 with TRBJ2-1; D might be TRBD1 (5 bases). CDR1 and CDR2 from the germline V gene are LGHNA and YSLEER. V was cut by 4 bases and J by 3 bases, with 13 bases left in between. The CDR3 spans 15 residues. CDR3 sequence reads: CASSRVAQGYNEQFF. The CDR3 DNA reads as TGCGCCAGCAGCCGGGTAGCCCAGGGCTACAATGAGCAGTTCTTC.

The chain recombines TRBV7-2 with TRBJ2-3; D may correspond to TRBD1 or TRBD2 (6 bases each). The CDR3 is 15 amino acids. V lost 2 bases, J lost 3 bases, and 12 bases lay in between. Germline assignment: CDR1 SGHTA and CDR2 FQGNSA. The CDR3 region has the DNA TGTGCCAGCAGCTTACTTCCGGGGGCGACAGATACGCAGTATTTT. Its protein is CASSLLPGATDTQYF.

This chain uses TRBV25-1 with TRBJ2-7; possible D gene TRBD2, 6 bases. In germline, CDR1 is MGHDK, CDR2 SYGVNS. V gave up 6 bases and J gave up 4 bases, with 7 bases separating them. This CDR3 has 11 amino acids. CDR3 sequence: CASRGLYEQYF. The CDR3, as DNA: TGTGCCAGCAGGGGACTGTACGAGCAGTACTTC.

The CDR3 loop is CASRDRGQSYEQYF. CDR3 nucleotides: TGTGCCAGCAGGGACAGGGGTCAATCCTACGAGCAGTACTTC. The chain carries TRBV6-6 and TRBJ2-5, with 9 bases that match TRBD1. The J call may be in error: the DNA end matches TRBJ2-7 better. The CDR3 spans 14 residues. Germline loops: CDR1 MNHNY, CDR2 SVGAGI (reference sequence).

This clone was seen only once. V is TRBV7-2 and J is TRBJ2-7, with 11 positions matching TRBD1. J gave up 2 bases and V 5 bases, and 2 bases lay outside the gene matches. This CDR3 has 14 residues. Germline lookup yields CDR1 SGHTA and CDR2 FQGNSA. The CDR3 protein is CASSPGQGAYEQYF. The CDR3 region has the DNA TGTGCCAGCAGCCCGGGACAGGGGGCCTACGAGCAGTACTTC.

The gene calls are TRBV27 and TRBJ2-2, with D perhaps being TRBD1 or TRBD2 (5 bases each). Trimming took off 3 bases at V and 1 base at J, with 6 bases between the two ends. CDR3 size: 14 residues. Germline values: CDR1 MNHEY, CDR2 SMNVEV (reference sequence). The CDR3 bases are TGTGCCAGCAGTTTGGGACGGAACACCGGGGAGCTGTTTTTT. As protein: CASSLGRNTGELFF.

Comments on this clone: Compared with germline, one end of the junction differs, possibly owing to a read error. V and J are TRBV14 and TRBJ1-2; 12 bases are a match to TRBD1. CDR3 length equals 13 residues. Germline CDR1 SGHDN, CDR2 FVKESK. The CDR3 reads CASSKSAGTGGTF. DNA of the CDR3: TGTGCCAGCAGCAAAAGTGCAGGGACAGGGGGCACATTC.

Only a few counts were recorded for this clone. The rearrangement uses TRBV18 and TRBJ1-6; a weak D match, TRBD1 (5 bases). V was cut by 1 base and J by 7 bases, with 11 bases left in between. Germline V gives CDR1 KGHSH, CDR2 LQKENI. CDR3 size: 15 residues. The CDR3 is CASSPLQGENSPLHF. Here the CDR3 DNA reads TGTGCCAGCTCACCACTCCAGGGTGAAAATTCACCCCTCCACTTT.

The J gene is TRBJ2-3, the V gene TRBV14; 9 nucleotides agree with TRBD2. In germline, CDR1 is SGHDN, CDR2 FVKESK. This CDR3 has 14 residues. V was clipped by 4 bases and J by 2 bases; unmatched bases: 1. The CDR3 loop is CASSRLAVTDTQYF. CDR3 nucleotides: TGTGCCAGCAGCCGACTAGCGGTCACAGATACGCAGTATTTT.

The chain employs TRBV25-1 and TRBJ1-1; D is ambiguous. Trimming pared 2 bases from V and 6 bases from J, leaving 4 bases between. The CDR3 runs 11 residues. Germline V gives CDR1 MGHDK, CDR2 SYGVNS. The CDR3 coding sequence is TGTGCCAGCAGTGAAATCTCTGAAGCTTTCTTT. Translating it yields CASSEISEAFF.

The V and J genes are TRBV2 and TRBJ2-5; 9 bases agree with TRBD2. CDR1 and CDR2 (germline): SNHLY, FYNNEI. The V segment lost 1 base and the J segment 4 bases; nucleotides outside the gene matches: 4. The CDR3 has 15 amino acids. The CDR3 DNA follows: TGTGCCAGCAGTGAAGGGGCTAGCGGGATAGAGACCCAGTACTTC. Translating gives CASSEGASGIETQYF. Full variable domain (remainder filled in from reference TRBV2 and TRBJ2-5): EPEVTQTPSHQVTQMGQEVILRCVPISNHLYFYWYRQILGQKVEFLVSFYNNEISEKSEIFDDQFSVERPDGSNFTLKIRSTKLEDSAMYFCASSEGASGIETQYFGPGTRLLVL.